This T cell receptor (beta chain) was retrieved from a study of T cell responses to AZD1222 COVID-19 vaccine. Study observations and caveats: Rises in breadth and depth of Spike-specific TCRs came after two AZD1222 doses. Mostly white British, mostly female donors; authors suggested clonal diversity may be underestimated. Regions 160-218 and 743-854 dominated among vaccine-associated CD4 TCRs spanning spike. Just a handful of AZD1222 recipients tested seropositive at baseline.

CDR3 length: 14 residues. After removal of 0 bases from V and 4 bases from J, the junction contained 3 bases not matched to a gene. Germline V gives CDR1 MNHNS, CDR2 SASEGT. Assay used: immunoSEQ multiplex PCR; TCRdb lists only in-frame clones, some missing. The data contain more than 65,000 clones, approximately 83% of them seen just once; the ten biggest clones take up around 3.6%. Details on this clone: The target antigen is unknown.

Material: peripheral blood, obtained 28 days after the second AZD1222 dose. V is TRBV6-1 and J is TRBJ2-7, with TRBD2 matching over 7 bases. This clonotype was obtained from an adult who received the AZD1222 COVID-19 vaccine. CDR3 loop: CASSEATSVYEQYF. CDR3 coding DNA: TGTGCCAGCAGTGAAGCAACTAGCGTTTACGAGCAGTACTTC.